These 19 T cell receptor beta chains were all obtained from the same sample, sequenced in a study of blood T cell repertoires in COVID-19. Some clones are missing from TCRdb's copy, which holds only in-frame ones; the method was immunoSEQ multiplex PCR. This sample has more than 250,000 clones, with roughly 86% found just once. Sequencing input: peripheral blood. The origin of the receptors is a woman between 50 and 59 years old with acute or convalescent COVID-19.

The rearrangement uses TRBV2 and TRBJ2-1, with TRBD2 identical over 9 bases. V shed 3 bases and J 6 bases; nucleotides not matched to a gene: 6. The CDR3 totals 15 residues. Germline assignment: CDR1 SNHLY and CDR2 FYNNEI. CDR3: CASSDLAGEGNEQFF. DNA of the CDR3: TGTGCCAGCAGTGACTTAGCGGGAGAGGGCAATGAGCAGTTCTTC.

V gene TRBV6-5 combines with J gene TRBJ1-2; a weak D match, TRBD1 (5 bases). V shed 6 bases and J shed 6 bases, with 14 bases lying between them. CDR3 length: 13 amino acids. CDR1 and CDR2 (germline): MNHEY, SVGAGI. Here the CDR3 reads CASSPGGRNGYTF. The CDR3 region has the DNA TGTGCCAGCAGCCCCGGGGGGAGGAATGGCTACACCTTC.

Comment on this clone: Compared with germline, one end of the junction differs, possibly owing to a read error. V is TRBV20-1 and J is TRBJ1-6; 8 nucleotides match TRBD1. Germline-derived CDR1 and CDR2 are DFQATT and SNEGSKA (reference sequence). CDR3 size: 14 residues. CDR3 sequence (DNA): TGCAGTGCTAGTCCAGGGGGCGGAGGCTCACCCCTCCATTTT. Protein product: CSASPGGGGSPLHF.

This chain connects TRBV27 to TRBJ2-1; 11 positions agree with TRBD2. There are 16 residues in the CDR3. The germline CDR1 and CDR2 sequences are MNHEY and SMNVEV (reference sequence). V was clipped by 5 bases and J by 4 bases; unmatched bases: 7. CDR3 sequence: CASSPVWTSGYNEQFF. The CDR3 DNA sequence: TGTGCCAGCAGTCCCGTTTGGACTAGCGGGTACAATGAGCAGTTCTTC.

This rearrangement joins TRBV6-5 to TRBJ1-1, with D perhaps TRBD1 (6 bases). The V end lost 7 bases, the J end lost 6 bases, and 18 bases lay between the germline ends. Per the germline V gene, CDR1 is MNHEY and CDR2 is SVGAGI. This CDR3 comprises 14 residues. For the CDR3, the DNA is TGTGCCAGCATCCTAGGGGGGGGGTTCGCTGAAGCTTTCTTT. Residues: CASILGGGFAEAFF.

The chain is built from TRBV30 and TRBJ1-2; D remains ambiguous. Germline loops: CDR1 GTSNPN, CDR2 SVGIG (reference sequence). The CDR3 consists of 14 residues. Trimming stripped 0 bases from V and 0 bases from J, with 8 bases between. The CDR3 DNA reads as TGTGCCTGGAGTGTACTGGGAGCTAACTATGGCTACACCTTC. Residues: CAWSVLGANYGYTF.

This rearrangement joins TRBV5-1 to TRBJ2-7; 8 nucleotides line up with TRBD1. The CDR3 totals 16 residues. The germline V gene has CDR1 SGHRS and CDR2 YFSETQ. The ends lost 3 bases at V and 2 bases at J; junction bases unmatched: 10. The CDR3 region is CASSSPDRGVTYEQYF. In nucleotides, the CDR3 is TGCGCCAGCAGCTCCCCTGACAGGGGAGTTACCTACGAGCAGTACTTC.

The CDR3 region has the DNA TGTGCCAGCAAGGGCTCCAGGGGGTTTCCGCGAGGCACCGGGGAGCTGTTTTTT. This gives the protein CASKGSRGFPRGTGELFF. The chain couples TRBV28 to TRBJ2-2; TRBD1 matches 7 bases. CDR1 and CDR2 from the germline V gene are MDHEN and SYDVKM. The CDR3 contains 18 residues. With 7 bases clipped from V and 4 bases from J, the junction kept 18 bases outside the gene matches.

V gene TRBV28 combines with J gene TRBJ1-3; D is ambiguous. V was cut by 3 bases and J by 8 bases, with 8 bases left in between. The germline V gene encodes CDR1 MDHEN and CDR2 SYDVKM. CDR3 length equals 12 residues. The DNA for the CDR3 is TGTGCCAGCAGTTTCCCCGGGGACACCATATATTTT. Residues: CASSFPGDTIYF.

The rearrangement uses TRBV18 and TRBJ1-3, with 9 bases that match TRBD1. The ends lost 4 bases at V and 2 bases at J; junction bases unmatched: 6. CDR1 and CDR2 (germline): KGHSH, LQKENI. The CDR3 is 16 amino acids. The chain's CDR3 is CASSLTGGAPGNTIYF. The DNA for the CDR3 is TGTGCCAGCTCACTAACAGGGGGCGCCCCTGGAAACACCATATATTTT. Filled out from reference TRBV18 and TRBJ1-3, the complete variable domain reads NAGVMQNPRHLVRRRGQEARLRCSPMKGHSHVYWYRQLPEEGLKFMVYLQKENIIDESGMPKERFSAEFPKEGPSILRIQQVVRGDSAAYFCASSLTGGAPGNTIYFGEGSWLTVV.

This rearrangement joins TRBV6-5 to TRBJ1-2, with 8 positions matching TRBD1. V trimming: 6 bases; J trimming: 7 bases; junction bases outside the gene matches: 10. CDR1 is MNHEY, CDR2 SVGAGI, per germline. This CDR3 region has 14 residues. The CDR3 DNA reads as TGTGCCAGCAGGCCTGACAGGGGAGTTGGTGGCTACACCTTC. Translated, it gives CASRPDRGVGGYTF.

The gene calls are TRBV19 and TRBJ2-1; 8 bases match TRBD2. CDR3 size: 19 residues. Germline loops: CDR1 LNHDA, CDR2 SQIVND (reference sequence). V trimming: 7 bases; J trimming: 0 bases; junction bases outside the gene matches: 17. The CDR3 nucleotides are TGTGCCAGTACCCAGATCGGGTTAGCGGGGACGAGCTCCTACAATGAGCAGTTCTTC. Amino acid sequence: CASTQIGLAGTSSYNEQFF.

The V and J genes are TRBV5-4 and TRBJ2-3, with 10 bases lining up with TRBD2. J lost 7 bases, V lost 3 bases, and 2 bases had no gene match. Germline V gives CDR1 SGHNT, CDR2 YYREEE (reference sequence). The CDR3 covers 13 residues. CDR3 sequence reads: CASSWTSGNTQYF. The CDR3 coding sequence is TGTGCCAGCAGCTGGACTAGCGGAAATACGCAGTATTTT.

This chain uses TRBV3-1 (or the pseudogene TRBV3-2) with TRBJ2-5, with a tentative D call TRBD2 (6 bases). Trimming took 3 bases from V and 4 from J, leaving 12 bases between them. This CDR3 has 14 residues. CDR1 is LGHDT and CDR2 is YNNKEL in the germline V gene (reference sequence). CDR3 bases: TGTGCCAGCAGCCAGGCTTACGGGAGAGAGACCCAGTACTTC. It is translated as CASSQAYGRETQYF.

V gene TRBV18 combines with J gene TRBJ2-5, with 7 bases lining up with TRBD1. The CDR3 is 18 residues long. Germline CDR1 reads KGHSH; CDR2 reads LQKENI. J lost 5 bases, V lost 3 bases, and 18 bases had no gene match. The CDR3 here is CASSPIWTRGRPGETQYF. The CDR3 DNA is TGTGCCAGCTCACCCATATGGACAAGGGGGCGCCCCGGGGAGACCCAGTACTTC.

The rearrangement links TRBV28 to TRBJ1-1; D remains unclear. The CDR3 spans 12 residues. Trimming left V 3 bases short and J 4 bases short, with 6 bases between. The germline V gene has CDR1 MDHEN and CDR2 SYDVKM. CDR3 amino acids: CASSFRGTEAFF. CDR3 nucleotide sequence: TGTGCCAGCAGTTTTCGAGGCACTGAAGCTTTCTTT.

The CDR3 DNA sequence: TGCGCCAGCAGCCAAGATACTAGCGGGAGAATCGAGCAGTACTTC. Protein product: CASSQDTSGRIEQYF. V gene TRBV4-3 combines with J gene TRBJ2-7, with 11 positions matching TRBD2. V dropped 0 bases and J dropped 6; count of bases not matched to a gene: 4. The CDR3 length is 15 residues. The germline V gene has CDR1 LGHNA and CDR2 YSLEER.

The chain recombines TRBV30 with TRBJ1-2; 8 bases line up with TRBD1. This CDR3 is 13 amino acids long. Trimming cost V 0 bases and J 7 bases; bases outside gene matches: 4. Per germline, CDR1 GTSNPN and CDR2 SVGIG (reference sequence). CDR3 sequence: CAWSVRGTGGYTF. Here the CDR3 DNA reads TGTGCCTGGAGTGTACGAGGGACAGGTGGCTACACCTTC.

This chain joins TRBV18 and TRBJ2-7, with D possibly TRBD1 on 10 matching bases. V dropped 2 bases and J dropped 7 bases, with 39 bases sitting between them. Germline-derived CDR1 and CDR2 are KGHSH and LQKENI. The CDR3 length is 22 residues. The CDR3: CASSPGTGVTVRGRAYLGEQYF. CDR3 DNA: TGTGCCAGCTCACCAGGGACAGGGGTAACGGTTCGCGGGAGGGCCTATCTTGGAGAGCAGTACTTC. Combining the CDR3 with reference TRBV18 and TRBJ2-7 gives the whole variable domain NAGVMQNPRHLVRRRGQEARLRCSPMKGHSHVYWYRQLPEEGLKFMVYLQKENIIDESGMPKERFSAEFPKEGPSILRIQQVVRGDSAAYFCASSPGTGVTVRGRAYLGEQYFGPGTRLTVT.